This TCR beta chain was sequenced in a study of T cells after yellow fever vaccination. This clonotype has more than one count but fewer than ten. Its antigen remains unidentified. Study observations and caveats: Reappearance after the booster was seen for most primary-vaccination clones, at 95% to 97% CD4 and roughly 90% CD8. The CD4 and CD8 compartments had a small share of their clonotypes in common. Weaker, the secondary response had a peak occurring faster, on day 5 versus 15.

Making TCR cDNA involved 5'RACE template switching, which added UMIs and a universal primer site. TCRdb processed the 5' RACE reads anew with MiXCR; each CDR3 protein has one entry. Of 500,000 to 700,000 distinct CDR3 sequences detected, about a fifth appear once; the ten largest clones hold around an eighth. CDR1 is DFQATT and CDR2 is SNEGSKA in the germline V gene (reference sequence). CDR3 length: 14 amino acids. V lost 3 bases and J 6 bases, leaving 18 bases between the germline ends. J is TRBJ2-7 and V is TRBV20-1; D call uncertain. The material was PBMCs, obtained 15 days after the yellow fever booster vaccination. The clonotype was recovered from a man aged 30 to 39 who received the YFV17D yellow fever vaccine. The CDR3 spells CSASVDPAFFEQYF. The CDR3 coding sequence is TGCAGTGCTAGTGTGGACCCGGCTTTTTTCGAGCAGTACTTC.